A selection of T cell receptor beta chains follows, all from one sample in a study of OX40 agonist ivuxolimab in advanced cancers. Produced via immunoSEQ multiplex PCR; TCRdb's table is partial and in-frame only. The sample has roughly 70,000 clones, about four fifths seen once; the top ten hold roughly 5.1%. The sequencing here drew on CD4+ or CD8+ T cells sorted from blood, taken in a trial of the OX40 agonist ivuxolimab. All receptors derive from an adult with an advanced solid tumor such as melanoma, head and neck, liver or kidney cancer. Both conserved end residues are part of each CDR3. D genes are given only for firm matches. Clone sizes are given selectively: once, few, many, or a class where the clone is expanded.

v_call: TRBV11-2; j_call: TRBJ2-7; d_call: TRBD1; clone_size: -; cdr3_aa: CASSLNRGDYEQYF; cdr3_nt: TGTGCCAGCAGCTTAAACAGGGGGGACTACGAGCAGTACTTC
v_call: TRBV5-1; j_call: TRBJ2-2; d_call: -; clone_size: -; cdr3_aa: CASSLVEAANTGELFF; cdr3_nt: TGCGCCAGCAGCTTGGTGGAGGCGGCGAACACCGGGGAGCTGTTTTTT
v_call: TRBV7-2; j_call: TRBJ2-1; d_call: -; clone_size: -; cdr3_aa: CASSQSGTEQFF; cdr3_nt: TGTGCCAGCAGCCAAAGTGGGACAGAGCAGTTCTTC
v_call: TRBV18; j_call: TRBJ2-2; d_call: -; clone_size: -; cdr3_aa: CASSPQSTGAGTGELFF; cdr3_nt: TGTGCCAGCTCACCACAGAGTACGGGGGCAGGAACCGGGGAGCTGTTTTTT
v_call: TRBV7-9; j_call: TRBJ1-2; d_call: -; clone_size: -; cdr3_aa: CASSSGGGLSNYGYTF; cdr3_nt: TGTGCCAGCAGCTCAGGAGGTGGCTTATCTAACTATGGCTACACCTTC
v_call: TRBV9; j_call: TRBJ1-2; d_call: TRBD1; clone_size: -; cdr3_aa: CASSGEDRSNYGYTF; cdr3_nt: TGTGCCAGCAGCGGAGAGGACAGGTCTAACTATGGCTACACCTTC
v_call: TRBV5-8; j_call: TRBJ1-5; d_call: TRBD1; clone_size: -; cdr3_aa: CAGVNGTDLFSNQPQHF; cdr3_nt: TGTGCCGGCGTTAACGGGACAGATTTATTTAGCAATCAGCCCCAGCATTTT
v_call: TRBV30; j_call: TRBJ1-5; d_call: -; clone_size: -; cdr3_aa: CAWSVDSYSNQPQHF; cdr3_nt: TGTGCCTGGAGTGTGGACAGTTATAGCAATCAGCCCCAGCATTTT
v_call: TRBV5-1; j_call: TRBJ1-4; d_call: -; clone_size: once; cdr3_aa: CASSLGTANEKLFF; cdr3_nt: TGCGCCAGCAGCTTGGGGACTGCTAATGAAAAACTGTTTTTT
v_call: TRBV2; j_call: TRBJ1-2; d_call: -; clone_size: -; cdr3_aa: CASSERGSANYGYTF; cdr3_nt: TGTGCCAGCAGTGAACGGGGGTCAGCTAACTATGGCTACACCTTC
v_call: TRBV19; j_call: TRBJ1-1; d_call: -; clone_size: -; cdr3_aa: CASSIDGRRQDTEAFF; cdr3_nt: TGTGCCAGTAGTATAGATGGGAGGAGGCAGGACACTGAAGCTTTCTTT
v_call: TRBV5-1; j_call: TRBJ1-3; d_call: TRBD1; clone_size: -; cdr3_aa: CASSVTGTGSGNTIYF; cdr3_nt: TGCGCCAGCAGCGTAACCGGGACAGGCTCGGGAAACACCATATATTTT
v_call: TRBV9; j_call: TRBJ2-3; d_call: -; clone_size: -; cdr3_aa: CASSVDLNTDTQYF; cdr3_nt: TGTGCCAGCAGCGTAGATCTTAACACAGATACGCAGTATTTT
v_call: TRBV30; j_call: TRBJ1-2; d_call: -; clone_size: -; cdr3_aa: CAWARVENYGYTF; cdr3_nt: TGTGCCTGGGCGAGGGTTGAAAACTATGGCTACACCTTC
v_call: TRBV10-1; j_call: TRBJ2-3; d_call: TRBD2; clone_size: -; cdr3_aa: CASSPGLPSSTDTQYF; cdr3_nt: TGCGCCAGCAGCCCGGGACTACCTTCGAGCACAGATACGCAGTATTTT
v_call: TRBV6-1; j_call: TRBJ1-1; d_call: -; clone_size: -; cdr3_aa: CASSELSRVGEAFF; cdr3_nt: TGTGCCAGCAGTGAATTAAGCAGGGTGGGTGAAGCTTTCTTT